Each of the 2 T cell receptor beta chains below was sequenced from the same sample in a study of blood T cells in healthy people across ages. Together with a sample-barcoded 5' primer, a J-beta primer mix was included in a second PCR lasting about 7 to 11 cycles. One entry per CDR3 protein results from TCRdb running MiXCR on the 5' RACE reads. Seen here are about 760,000 distinct CDR3 sequences, around 25% observed once, and the top ten hold 9.4%. The same data also went into a second study, on T cells of mothers and their children.

Material for sequencing was blood. These receptors came from a boy aged 5-17 years in good health.

The chain joins TRBV10-3 to TRBJ2-1, with TRBD2 matching over 11 bases. The CDR3 runs to 17 residues. Germline values: CDR1 ENHRY, CDR2 SYGVKD. V trimming: 3 bases; J trimming: 9 bases; junction bases outside the gene matches: 13. The CDR3 DNA reads as TGTGCCATCAGTGACATAGCGGGAGGGCCGGCAGGGAGTGAGCAGTTCTTC. This encodes CAISDIAGGPAGSEQFF.

The table lists this clonotype with a few counts. The genes are TRBV10-3 and TRBJ2-7, with 7 bases aligning to TRBD2. V was clipped by 3 bases and J by 1 base; unmatched bases: 12. The CDR3 is made up of 17 amino acids. The germline V gene has CDR1 ENHRY and CDR2 SYGVKD. Here the CDR3 DNA reads TGTGCCATCAGTGAATCCGCCGTGCGGGAGATATCCTACGAGCAGTACTTC. Translation: CAISESAVREISYEQYF.